This note documents a single TCR beta chain sequence. Germline CDR1 SGHVS, CDR2 FQNEAQ. V dropped 1 base and J dropped 5 bases, with 11 bases sitting between them. The CDR3 runs to 14 residues. Produced via immunoSEQ multiplex PCR; TCRdb's table is partial and in-frame only. The sample records approximately 260,000 clones, 75% to 90% being singletons. The source of the sample is a study of blood T cell repertoires in COVID-19. This chain connects TRBV7-8 to TRBJ2-5, with TRBD2 as a possible D gene (6 bases). The specimen was peripheral blood. The TCR was taken from a woman in her seventies with acute or convalescent COVID-19. In DNA form, the CDR3 reads TGTGCCAGCAGCTTAGGTCTAGCGAGGGAGACCCAGTACTTC. Encoded protein: CASSLGLARETQYF. The full variable domain, completed using reference TRBV7-8 and TRBJ2-5, is GAGVSQSPRYKVAKRGQDVALRCDPISGHVSLFWYQQALGQGPEFLTYFQNEAQLDKSGLPSDRFFAERPEGSVSTLKIQRTQQEDSAVYLCASSLGLARETQYFGPGTRLLVL.